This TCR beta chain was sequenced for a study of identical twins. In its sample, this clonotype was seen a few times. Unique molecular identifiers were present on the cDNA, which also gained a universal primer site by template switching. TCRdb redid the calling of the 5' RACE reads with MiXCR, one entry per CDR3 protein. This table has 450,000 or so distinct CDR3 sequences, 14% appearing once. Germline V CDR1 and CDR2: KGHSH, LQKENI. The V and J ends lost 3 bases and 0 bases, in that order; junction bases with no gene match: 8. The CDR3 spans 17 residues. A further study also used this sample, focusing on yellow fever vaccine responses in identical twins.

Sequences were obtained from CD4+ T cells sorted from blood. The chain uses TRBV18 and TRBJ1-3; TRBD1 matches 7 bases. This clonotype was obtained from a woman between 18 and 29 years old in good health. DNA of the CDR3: TGTGCCAGCTCACCTTTGGGACAGAGCAGCTCTGGAAACACCATATATTTT. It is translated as CASSPLGQSSSGNTIYF.